This TCR beta chain was captured by sequencing in a study of HIV-infected patients and healthy controls. This CDR3 has 13 residues. In germline, CDR1 is LNHDA, CDR2 SQIVND (reference sequence). V lost 3 bases and J 5 bases, leaving 8 bases between the germline ends. Whole blood was used without fractionation, so all unsorted peripheral T cells were included. Findings and limits, study-wide: HIV-infected repertoires had significantly higher mean Gini indices than controls, possibly reflecting oligoclonality.

Reverse transcription used roughly 450 ng RNA and constant-region primers for alpha and beta. Separate chain-specific third strand synthesis with multiplexing indices produced the alpha and beta libraries. A 5' RACE adapter with a random hexamer and the SP2 primer site was joined to cDNA. A 12-nucleotide barcode per molecule came from two concatenated random hexamers added pre-amplification. MiXCR was run by TCRdb on the 5' RACE reads, yielding one entry per CDR3 protein. In the table there are around 16,000 distinct CDR3 sequences, 9.4% of which are singletons. This clonotype has only a few counts. Antigen: not known.

The clonotype was recovered from an adult in good health. The chain uses TRBV19 and TRBJ1-5, with TRBD1 as a possible D gene (5 bases). The sequenced sample was blood. The CDR3 coding sequence is TGTGCCAGTAGTATCCGGGGGGATCAGCCCCAGCATTTT. It yields the protein CASSIRGDQPQHF. Supplemented by reference TRBV19 and TRBJ1-5, the full variable domain reads DGGITQSPKYLFRKEGQNVTLSCEQNLNHDAMYWYRQDPGQGLRLIYYSQIVNDFQKGDIAEGYSVSREKKESFPLTVTSAQKNPTAFYLCASSIRGDQPQHFGDGTRLSIL.